This TCR beta chain was found in a study of blood T cell repertoires in COVID-19. This CDR3 spans 17 amino acids. Trimming removed 4 bases from V and 0 bases from J; junction bases left unmatched: 6. Germline CDR1 and CDR2: MGHDK and SYGVNS. The authors' processing: Using reference gene primer amplification, nucleated cell counts were estimated. The table came from immunoSEQ multiplex PCR; TCRdb's copy has only in-frame clones and leaves some out. Clonal size and the V and J genes are those of that table, whereas D and trimming came from the DNA. The sample lists roughly 260,000 clones; approximately 87% were seen once.

Sequences were obtained from peripheral blood. This receptor was obtained from a woman aged 45-59 years with acute or convalescent COVID-19. The chain couples TRBV25-1 to TRBJ2-1; 10 nucleotides agree with TRBD2. Written as DNA, the CDR3 is TGTGCCAGCAGTGCGGGACTAGCGATACACTCCTACAATGAGCAGTTCTTC. Its protein product is CASSAGLAIHSYNEQFF. Full variable domain (outside the CDR3, taken from reference TRBV25-1 and TRBJ2-1): EADIYQTPRYLVIGTGKKITLECSQTMGHDKMYWYQQDPGMELHLIHYSYGVNSTEKGDLSSESTVSRIRTEHFPLTLESARPSHTSQYLCASSAGLAIHSYNEQFFGPGTRLTVL.